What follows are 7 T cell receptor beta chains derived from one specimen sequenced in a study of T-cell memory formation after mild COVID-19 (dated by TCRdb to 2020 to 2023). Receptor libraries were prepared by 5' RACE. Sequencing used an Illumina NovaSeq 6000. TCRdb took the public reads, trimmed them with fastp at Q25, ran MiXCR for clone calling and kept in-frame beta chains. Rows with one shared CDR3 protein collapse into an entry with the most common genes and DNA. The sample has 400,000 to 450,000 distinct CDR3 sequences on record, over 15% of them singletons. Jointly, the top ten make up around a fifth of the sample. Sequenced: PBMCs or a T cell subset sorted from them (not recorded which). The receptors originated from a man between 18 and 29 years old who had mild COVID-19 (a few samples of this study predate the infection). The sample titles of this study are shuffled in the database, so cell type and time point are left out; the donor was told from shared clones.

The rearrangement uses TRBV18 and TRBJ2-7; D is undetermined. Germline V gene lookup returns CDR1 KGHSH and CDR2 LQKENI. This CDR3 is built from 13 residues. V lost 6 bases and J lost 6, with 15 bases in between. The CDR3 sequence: CASSDPLFGEQYF. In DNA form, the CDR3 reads TGTGCCAGCTCCGACCCTCTTTTTGGCGAGCAGTACTTC.

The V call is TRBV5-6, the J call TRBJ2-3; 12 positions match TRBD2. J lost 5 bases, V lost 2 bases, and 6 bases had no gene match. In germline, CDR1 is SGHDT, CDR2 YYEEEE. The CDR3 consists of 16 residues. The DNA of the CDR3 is TGTGCCAGCAGCTTACTAGCGGGGGGCCCCCGAGATACGCAGTATTTT. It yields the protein CASSLLAGGPRDTQYF.

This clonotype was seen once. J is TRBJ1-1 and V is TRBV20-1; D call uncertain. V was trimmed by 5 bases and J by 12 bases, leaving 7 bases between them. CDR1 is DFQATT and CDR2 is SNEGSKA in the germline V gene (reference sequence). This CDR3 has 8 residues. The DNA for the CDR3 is TGCAGTGCTTTTCAGTCTTTCTTT. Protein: CSAFQSFF.

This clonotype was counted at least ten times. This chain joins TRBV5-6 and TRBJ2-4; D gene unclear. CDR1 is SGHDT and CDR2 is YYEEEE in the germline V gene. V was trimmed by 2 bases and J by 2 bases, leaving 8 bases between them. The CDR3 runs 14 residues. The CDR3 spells CASSFGRPKNIQYF. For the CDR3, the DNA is TGTGCCAGCAGCTTTGGACGGCCCAAAAACATTCAGTACTTC. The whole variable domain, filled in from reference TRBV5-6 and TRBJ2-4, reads DAGVTQSPTHLIKTRGQQVTLRCSPKSGHDTVSWYQQALGQGPQFIFQYYEEEERQRGNFPDRFSGHQFPNYSSELNVNALLLGDSALYLCASSFGRPKNIQYFGAGTRLSVL.

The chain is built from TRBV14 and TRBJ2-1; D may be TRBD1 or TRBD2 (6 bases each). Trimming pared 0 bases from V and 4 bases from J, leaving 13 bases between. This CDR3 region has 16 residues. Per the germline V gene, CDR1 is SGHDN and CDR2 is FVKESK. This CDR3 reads CASSQDLWGAYNEQFF. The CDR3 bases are TGTGCCAGCAGCCAAGATCTTTGGGGGGCTTACAATGAGCAGTTCTTC.

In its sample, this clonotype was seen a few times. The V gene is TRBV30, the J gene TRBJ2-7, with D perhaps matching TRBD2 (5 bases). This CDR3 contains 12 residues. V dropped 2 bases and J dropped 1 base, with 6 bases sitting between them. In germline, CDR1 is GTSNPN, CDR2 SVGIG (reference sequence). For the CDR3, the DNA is TGTGCCTGGAGTAGCGGTTCCTACGAGCAGTACTTC. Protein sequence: CAWSSGSYEQYF.

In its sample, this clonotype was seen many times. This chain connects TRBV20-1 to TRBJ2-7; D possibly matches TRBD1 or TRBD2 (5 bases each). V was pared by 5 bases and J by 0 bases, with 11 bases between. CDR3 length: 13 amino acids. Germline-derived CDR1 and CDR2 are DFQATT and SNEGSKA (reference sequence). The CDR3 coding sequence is TGCAGTGCTGCGGACGGGACCTCCTACGAGCAGTACTTC. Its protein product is CSAADGTSYEQYF.